This T cell receptor (beta chain) was captured in a study of shared clonotypes between healthy human individuals. Assay: immunoSEQ multiplex PCR; the TCRdb copy retains only in-frame clones and omits some. The data contain approximately 2,300,000 clones, 85% to 95% of them singletons. Germline V CDR1 and CDR2: SGHRS, YFSETQ. The V gene lost 0 bases and the J gene lost 7 bases, with 10 bases spanning the gap. This CDR3 region has 13 residues. Sequencing was done on a sample of naive CD4+ T cells from PBMCs. Described subset: CD45RA+ positively selected. This receptor was taken from a man aged 18 to 30 in good health. Some clones in this sample may be carry-over from other donors' samples. The gene calls are TRBV5-1 and TRBJ1-1; a possible D gene is TRBD1 (5 bases). For the CDR3, the DNA is TGCGCCAGCAGCTTGGGACAGAATAATGAAGCTTTCTTT. Translation gives CASSLGQNNEAFF.